This paragraph reports one T cell receptor (beta chain). Original handling: Amplified reference gene primers provided the basis for estimating nucleated cell counts. TCRdb's table, derived via immunoSEQ multiplex PCR, lists solely in-frame clones and lacks some. V, J and clone size were drawn from that table, and D and trimming were deduced from the DNA. The table records over 60,000 clones, more than 90% of them present only once. This record belongs to a study of blood T cell repertoires in COVID-19. Overall study: Sites across the United States, Italy and Spain contributed samples from acute and convalescent COVID-19. Sample material is recorded as cDNA or gDNA derived from T cells, B-cell-depleted T cells, or PBMCs.

The source material was peripheral blood. The TCR comes from a human donor in a cohort sampled during active COVID-19.

The CDR3 spells CASSLIPRGDTEAFF. CDR3 coding DNA: TGTGCCAGCAGCTTAATACCTCGGGGGGACACTGAAGCTTTCTTT. V gene TRBV7-9 combines with J gene TRBJ1-1, with D perhaps matching TRBD1 (5 bases). This CDR3 is built from 15 residues. Germline values: CDR1 SEHNR, CDR2 FQNEAQ (reference sequence). V was cut by 2 bases and J by 3 bases, with 13 bases left in between.